This entry lists 11 T cell receptor beta chains sequenced from one sample in a study of T cell changes during pregnancy in multiple sclerosis. Clones were sequenced by immunoSEQ multiplex PCR, and TCRdb holds only the in-frame ones, with some missing. The sample lists approximately 40,000 clones; 80% to 90% were seen once. Sequencing used peripheral blood, obtained in the first trimester of pregnancy. The receptors originated from a female donor in good health, enrolled as a control in a pregnancy study.

Points on this clone: Germline and junction disagree at one end, which may indicate a read error. The chain uses TRBV28 and TRBJ1-1; D may be TRBD1 (6 bases). CDR1 MDHEN and CDR2 SYDVKM come from the germline V gene. CDR3 length: 16 residues. CDR3 loop: CASSSPVTGWNSEAFF. DNA of the CDR3: TGTGCCAGCAGTTCCCCGGTAACAGGGTGGAACAGTGAAGCTTTCTTT.

The sample holds one count of this clone. The V gene is TRBV28, the J gene TRBJ2-4; TRBD2 is a possible D gene (5 bases). The V gene's germline CDR1 is MDHEN and CDR2 SYDVKM. This CDR3 is built from 14 residues. V lost 6 bases and J lost 7, with 16 bases in between. The CDR3 nucleotides read TGTGCCAGCAGGGGAGAAATACGGTTCAACATTCAGTACTTC. It encodes CASRGEIRFNIQYF.

The chain employs TRBV5-4 and TRBJ2-3; 8 positions agree with TRBD2. Germline V gene data show CDR1 as SGHNT and CDR2 as YYREEE (reference sequence). The CDR3 has 15 amino acids. V gave up 1 base and J gave up 5 bases; unmatched junction bases: 6. CDR3 region: CASSLKRENRDTQYF. CDR3 nucleotide sequence: TGTGCCAGCAGCTTGAAGCGGGAGAATAGAGATACGCAGTATTTT.

The chain is built from TRBV6-1 and TRBJ2-5; unclear D gene. Germline CDR1 is MNHNS and CDR2 is SASEGT. This CDR3 spans 14 amino acids. V was shortened by 1 base and J by 11 bases, with 17 bases between the two germline ends. The CDR3 nucleotides read TGTGCCAGCAGTGAAGTATACCGGATCGAGGAGCAGTACTTC. It codes for CASSEVYRIEEQYF.

The sample holds a few counts of this clone. The rearrangement links TRBV5-1 to TRBJ2-3, with 7 bases aligning to TRBD2. The germline V gene encodes CDR1 SGHRS and CDR2 YFSETQ. This CDR3 has 16 residues. V lost 2 bases and J lost 2; bases outside the gene matches: 8. CDR3 bases: TGCGCCAGCAGCTTCCGTGCAGCGGGGATCACAGATACGCAGTATTTT. The encoded protein is CASSFRAAGITDTQYF.

The chain recombines TRBV18 with TRBJ2-3; tentative D call: TRBD1 (5 bases). CDR1 is KGHSH and CDR2 is LQKENI in the germline V gene. CDR3 length: 15 residues. Trimming left V 3 bases short and J 1 base short, with 11 bases between. The CDR3 is CASSPRLGGTDTQYF. DNA for the CDR3: TGTGCCAGCTCACCCCGGTTAGGGGGCACAGATACGCAGTATTTT.

The V and J genes are TRBV5-1 and TRBJ2-1; 10 positions agree with TRBD2. This CDR3 is 18 amino acids long. Looked up from germline, CDR1 is SGHRS and CDR2 is YFSETQ. Trimming removed 1 base from V and 8 bases from J; junction bases left unmatched: 15. CDR3 sequence reads: CASSLRNLAGGQNDEQFF. The CDR3 nucleotides read TGCGCCAGCAGCTTGAGAAACTTAGCGGGAGGACAAAACGATGAGCAGTTCTTC.

V usage is TRBV28 and J usage is TRBJ2-7; D possibly corresponds to TRBD2 (5 bases). Germline CDR1 and CDR2: MDHEN and SYDVKM. Trimming shortened V by 6 bases and J by 2 bases, and 8 bases separated the two germline ends. The CDR3 contains 12 residues. The CDR3, as DNA: TGTGCCAGCAGGACTACCGCCTACGAGCAGTACTTC. Translated, it gives CASRTTAYEQYF. Drawing the rest from reference TRBV28 and TRBJ2-7, the complete variable domain is DVKVTQSSRYLVKRTGEKVFLECVQDMDHENMFWYRQDPGLGLRLIYFSYDVKMKEKGDIPEGYSVSREKKERFSLILESASTNQTSMYLCASRTTAYEQYFGPGTRLTVT.

Regarding this clone: One end of the junction fails to match germline, which may point to a read error. The chain recombines TRBV7-7 with TRBJ2-1, with 7 bases identical to TRBD2. The CDR3 loop spans 14 amino acids. Germline V gene lookup returns CDR1 SSHAT and CDR2 FNYEAQ (reference sequence). The CDR3 DNA is TGTGCTAGCAGCTTAGATCCTAGCGGCAAGGGGCAGTTCTTC. Translation: CASSLDPSGKGQFF. Looking up the rest from reference TRBV7-7 and TRBJ2-1 gives the full variable domain: GAGVSQSPRYKVTKRGQDVTLRCDPISSHATLYWYQQALGQGPEFLTYFNYEAQPDKSGLPSDRFSAERPEGSISTLTIQRTEQRDSAMYRCASSLDPSGKGQFFGPGTRLTVL.

The chain carries TRBV18 and TRBJ2-7, with TRBD1 identical over 7 bases. V shed 6 bases and J 2 bases; nucleotides not matched to a gene: 10. The CDR3 covers 15 residues. Per germline, CDR1 KGHSH and CDR2 LQKENI. The CDR3, as DNA: TGTGCCAGCTCCCAAAGGGGGCGGATTACCTACGAGCAGTACTTC. The encoded protein is CASSQRGRITYEQYF.

The V gene is TRBV28, the J gene TRBJ2-1; 15 bases map to TRBD2. The CDR3 runs to 19 residues. Trimming at V came to 5 bases and at J to 0 bases, leaving 8 bases not matched to a gene. CDR1 is MDHEN, CDR2 SYDVKM, per germline. CDR3 in amino acids: CASSPGTSGRLSSYNEQFF. The CDR3 DNA reads TGTGCCAGCAGTCCTGGGACTAGCGGGAGGTTGAGCTCCTACAATGAGCAGTTCTTC. Drawing the rest from reference TRBV28 and TRBJ2-1, the complete variable domain is DVKVTQSSRYLVKRTGEKVFLECVQDMDHENMFWYRQDPGLGLRLIYFSYDVKMKEKGDIPEGYSVSREKKERFSLILESASTNQTSMYLCASSPGTSGRLSSYNEQFFGPGTRLTVL.